This is a list of T cell receptor beta chains from one sample in a study of T cell repertoires in cytomegalovirus infection. The antigens of these receptors remain unknown. TCRdb called the reads again in MiXCR, with one record for every CDR3 protein. The sample shows roughly 120,000 distinct CDR3 sequences, roughly a tenth of them seen only once. Sequencing used PBMCs, sequenced either directly or after in vitro stimulation (not recorded which). The receptors were sampled from a human donor in good health (CMV status not recorded). Some clones in this sample may be carry-over from other donors' samples. Each CDR3 is given with its conserved first and last residue. D genes are given only for firm matches. Part of the rows lack a size; the others show once, few, many or a class for expanded clones.

d_call	clone_size	v_call	j_call	cdr3_aa	cdr3_nt
TRBD1	.	TRBV4-2	TRBJ1-1	CASSRSTGVNTEAFF	TGTGCCAGCAGCCGCTCGACAGGGGTGAACACTGAAGCTTTCTTT
.	.	TRBV7-9	TRBJ1-1	CASSLEGDSSVALF	TGTGCCAGCAGCTTGGAGGGGGATTCTTCTGTAGCTTTATTT
.	.	TRBV12-3/TRBV12-4	TRBJ2-5	CASTHSGETQYF	TGTGCCAGCACGCACAGTGGAGAGACCCAGTACTTC
.	.	TRBV20-1	TRBJ2-3	CSASPPIGTDTQYF	TGCAGTGCTAGCCCCCCTATTGGCACAGATACGCAGTATTTT
.	.	TRBV2	TRBJ2-1	CASNYRVGGNEQFF	TGTGCCAGCAATTATAGGGTGGGGGGCAATGAGCAGTTCTTC
.	.	TRBV30	TRBJ1-5	CAWSGLVGQPQHF	TGTGCCTGGTCCGGACTAGTCGGTCAGCCCCAGCATTTT
.	many	TRBV9	TRBJ1-1	CASSVSWGDGRDTEAFF	TGTGCCAGCAGCGTATCGTGGGGCGACGGCAGGGACACTGAAGCTTTCTTT
.	few	TRBV30	TRBJ1-1	CAWSVGLRGTEAFF	TGTGCCTGGAGTGTAGGACTACGGGGAACTGAAGCTTTCTTT
.	few	TRBV11-2	TRBJ2-3	CASRSLREAPHTQYF	TGTGCCAGCAGGTCCCTGAGGGAGGCCCCCCATACGCAGTATTTT
.	.	TRBV18	TRBJ2-1	CASSPTEVGNEQFF	TGTGCCAGCTCACCTACGGAAGTGGGCAATGAGCAGTTCTTC
.	few	TRBV20-1	TRBJ2-3	CSARDRSAEDTQYF	TGCAGTGCTAGAGATAGGTCGGCTGAGGATACGCAGTATTTT
TRBD2	.	TRBV7-2	TRBJ2-1	CASSLASAGLALFF	TGTGCCAGCAGCTTAGCGTCTGCGGGACTAGCGCTCTTCTTC
.	many	TRBV7-8	TRBJ2-7	CASSPTRGTYEQYF	TGTGCCAGCAGCCCCACGAGGGGAACCTACGAGCAGTACTTC
TRBD1	many	TRBV7-6	TRBJ1-1	CASSLAGQGSGGEAFF	TGTGCCAGCAGCTTAGCGGGACAGGGGTCAGGGGGTGAAGCTTTCTTT
.	many	TRBV28	TRBJ1-3	CASSRSGGGSSGNTIYF	TGTGCCAGCAGCCGTTCGGGTGGCGGAAGCTCTGGAAACACCATATATTTT
TRBD1	.	TRBV7-3	TRBJ2-3	CASSFSGTGATDTQYF	TGTGCCAGCAGCTTCTCCGGGACAGGGGCCACAGATACGCAGTATTTT
.	many	TRBV2	TRBJ2-7	CASSAHRDSSYEQYF	TGTGCCAGCAGTGCTCACAGGGATAGCTCCTACGAGCAGTACTTC
TRBD2	many	TRBV5-4	TRBJ2-1	CASSPDLQLAGGTNEQFF	TGTGCCAGCAGCCCGGACCTGCAACTAGCGGGAGGAACGAATGAGCAGTTCTTC
.	few	TRBV7-2	TRBJ1-4	CASSLGGRGVNEKLFF	TGTGCCAGCAGCTTAGGGGGCCGGGGCGTTAATGAAAAACTGTTTTTT
TRBD2	.	TRBV20-1	TRBJ2-3	CSADRLAETTDTQYF	TGCAGTGCTGATCGACTAGCGGAAACCACAGATACGCAGTATTTT
.	.	TRBV7-9	TRBJ1-2	CASSFSGGAQLYGYTF	TGTGCCAGCAGCTTTTCGGGAGGTGCGCAGCTCTATGGCTACACCTTC
TRBD2	.	TRBV27	TRBJ2-7	CASRGLGYEQYF	TGTGCCAGCAGGGGACTAGGCTACGAGCAGTACTTC
.	few	TRBV12-3/TRBV12-4	TRBJ1-5	CASSFGQIPQPQHF	TGTGCCAGCAGTTTTGGACAGATCCCTCAGCCCCAGCATTTT
TRBD2	many	TRBV7-8	TRBJ2-3	CASSLTHLAGGSDTQYF	TGTGCCAGCAGCTTAACCCATCTAGCGGGAGGTTCAGATACGCAGTATTTT
TRBD1	many	TRBV6-2/TRBV6-3	TRBJ2-2	CASSYYRQGARTGELFF	TGTGCCAGCAGTTACTATCGACAGGGGGCAAGGACCGGGGAGCTGTTTTTT
.	many	TRBV4-1	TRBJ2-5	CASSQEARQPYQETQYF	TGCGCCAGCAGCCAAGAAGCAAGGCAGCCCTACCAAGAGACCCAGTACTTC
.	few	TRBV6-5	TRBJ1-1	CASSYFDSTEAFF	TGTGCCAGCAGTTACTTCGACAGTACTGAAGCTTTCTTT
TRBD1	few	TRBV7-9	TRBJ2-2	CASRLGQGSIIGELFF	TGTGCCAGCAGACTCGGACAGGGGTCGATTATCGGGGAGCTGTTTTTT
.	.	TRBV14	TRBJ2-3	CASSQAKRAAQYF	TGTGCCAGCAGCCAAGCAAAAAGGGCCGCGCAGTATTTT
.	many	TRBV27	TRBJ1-4	CASSLYGETGEKLFF	TGTGCCAGCAGTTTATATGGCGAGACAGGTGAAAAACTGTTTTTT
.	.	TRBV9	TRBJ2-1	CASSATVGARGNEQFF	TGTGCCAGCAGCGCGACTGTCGGGGCGCGAGGGAATGAGCAGTTCTTC
TRBD1	.	TRBV5-5	TRBJ1-2	CASSQRPGTVYGYTF	TGTGCCAGCAGCCAAAGACCCGGGACAGTCTATGGCTACACCTTC
TRBD2	many	TRBV6-6	TRBJ2-7	CASSYAGTSKAPIEQYF	TGTGCCAGCAGTTACGCCGGGACTAGCAAAGCCCCCATCGAGCAGTACTTC
TRBD1	many	TRBV7-9	TRBJ1-2	CASSSSGTGAGYTF	TGTGCCAGCAGCTCCTCCGGGACAGGGGCCGGCTACACCTTC
TRBD2	many	TRBV7-8	TRBJ2-3	CASTEGIAGGADTQYF	TGTGCCAGCACCGAGGGAATTGCGGGAGGCGCAGATACGCAGTATTTT
.	.	TRBV29-1	TRBJ1-1	CSVEKGMGTEAFF	TGCAGCGTTGAAAAGGGGATGGGAACTGAAGCTTTCTTT
TRBD2	many	TRBV12-3/TRBV12-4	TRBJ2-4	CASSPPGLAGVRAKNIQYF	TGTGCCAGCAGTCCCCCGGGACTAGCGGGAGTGAGAGCCAAAAACATTCAGTACTTC
.	many	TRBV3-1	TRBJ2-1	CASSQLRTGDNEQFF	TGTGCCAGCAGCCAATTAAGGACGGGAGACAATGAGCAGTTCTTC
TRBD1	.	TRBV7-6	TRBJ1-5	CASSSYRGPGQPQHF	TGTGCCAGCAGCTCGTACAGGGGGCCTGGGCAGCCCCAGCATTTT
TRBD1	few	TRBV15	TRBJ2-7	CATSTDRVSYEQYF	TGTGCCACCAGCACAGACAGGGTCTCCTACGAGCAGTACTTC
.	.	TRBV6-6	TRBJ1-5	CASRHRDQPQHF	TGTGCCAGCAGACACCGGGATCAGCCCCAGCATTTT
TRBD1	.	TRBV18	TRBJ2-5	CASSYGTGRQETQYF	TGTGCCAGCTCATACGGGACAGGGCGGCAAGAGACCCAGTACTTC
.	.	TRBV2	TRBJ1-5	CAASRESNQPQHF	TGTGCCGCTTCCAGGGAAAGCAATCAGCCCCAGCATTTT
.	.	TRBV12-3/TRBV12-4	TRBJ2-5	CASSQYMIEETQYF	TGTGCCAGCAGTCAATATATGATTGAGGAGACCCAGTACTTC
TRBD1	many	TRBV28	TRBJ2-4	CASSTTGTVKNIQYF	TGTGCCAGCAGTACAACCGGGACAGTCAAAAACATTCAGTACTTC
.	.	TRBV15	TRBJ1-5	CATSRDGGSNQPQHF	TGTGCCACCAGCAGAGATGGTGGGAGCAATCAGCCCCAGCATTTT
TRBD2	many	TRBV12-3/TRBV12-4	TRBJ2-5	CASSGGLAGPYQETQYF	TGTGCCAGCAGTGGGGGACTAGCGGGACCGTACCAAGAGACCCAGTACTTC
.	many	TRBV6-1	TRBJ1-4	CASRRENGATNEKLFF	TGTGCCAGCAGACGCGAGAACGGTGCAACTAATGAAAAACTGTTTTTT
TRBD1	many	TRBV9	TRBJ1-3	CASSTGQGFSGNTIYF	TGTGCCAGCAGCACGGGACAGGGGTTCTCTGGAAACACCATATATTTT
.	.	TRBV19	TRBJ2-2	CASSTPDAGELFF	TGTGCCAGTAGTACTCCGGACGCCGGGGAGCTGTTTTTT